The next 7 T cell receptor beta chains were all read from a single sample in a study of T cells in Graves' hyperthyroidism and ophthalmopathy. RNA transcripts provided the source from which TCR beta CDR3 regions were amplified. The study used the HTBI primer set for a first-round RT-PCR of the TCR CDR3. TCRdb reprocessed the multiplex PCR reads via MiXCR and lists one record per CDR3 protein. The data contain hundreds of thousands of distinct CDR3 sequences, 16% of them seen just once; the ten biggest clones take up more than 15%. The source material was blood. The source is a woman aged 18-29 years with Graves' hyperthyroidism.

The chain couples TRBV4-3 to TRBJ2-7, with 7 bases lining up with TRBD1. Germline V gene sequence: CDR1 LGHNA, CDR2 YSLEER. J gave up 3 bases and V 3 bases, and 5 bases lay outside the gene matches. This CDR3 spans 14 amino acids. The DNA of the CDR3 is TGCGCCAGCAGCCAGGACAGGCAATTCTACGAGCAGTACTTC. Residues: CASSQDRQFYEQYF.

This clonotype was detected many times. This chain connects TRBV12-3 or TRBV12-4 to TRBJ2-3, with D perhaps being TRBD1 or TRBD2 (5 bases each). V was trimmed by 6 bases and J by 4 bases, leaving 17 bases between them. The length of the CDR3 is 15 residues. CDR3 loop: CASSEVDGGADTQYF. The DNA of the CDR3 is TGTGCCAGCAGCGAAGTAGATGGGGGAGCAGATACGCAGTATTTT.

The chain recombines TRBV29-1 with TRBJ2-1; 8 bases match TRBD2. CDR3 length equals 13 residues. V was pared by 4 bases and J by 4 bases, with 3 bases of the junction left unmatched. The germline V gene encodes CDR1 SQVTM and CDR2 ANQGSEA. The CDR3 nucleotides are TGCAGCGTTGTCGGGGGGGTGTACAATGAGCAGTTCTTC. This codes for CSVVGGVYNEQFF.

The sample holds many counts of this clonotype. The V call is TRBV2, the J call TRBJ2-1, with D perhaps matching TRBD2 (6 bases). The V end was cut by 7 bases, the J end by 6 bases, with 10 bases between. Germline loops: CDR1 SNHLY, CDR2 FYNNEI. This CDR3 region has 12 residues. The CDR3 sequence is CASMGGGNEQFF. CDR3 in DNA: TGTGCCAGCATGGGAGGCGGCAATGAGCAGTTCTTC.

This clonotype has at least ten counts. The gene calls are TRBV20-1 and TRBJ2-5; D is unclear. Per the germline V gene, CDR1 is DFQATT and CDR2 is SNEGSKA (reference sequence). The V and J ends lost 3 bases and 0 bases respectively, with 8 bases between them. The CDR3 totals 13 residues. This chain's CDR3 is CSASGPHQETQYF. The CDR3, as DNA: TGCAGTGCTAGCGGACCACACCAAGAGACCCAGTACTTC.

Ten or more counts support this clonotype. This chain links TRBV20-1 with TRBJ1-5, with D possibly TRBD1 on 5 matching bases. V lost 1 base, J lost 4 bases, and 11 bases lay in between. Germline CDR1 DFQATT, CDR2 SNEGSKA (reference sequence). CDR3 length equals 14 residues. The CDR3: CSARGKGRNQPQHF. DNA for the CDR3: TGCAGTGCTAGAGGCAAGGGGAGAAATCAGCCCCAGCATTTT.

This clonotype has a count of ten or more. This chain joins TRBV7-2 and TRBJ1-2, with TRBD1 matching 7 bases. The germline V gene encodes CDR1 SGHTA and CDR2 FQGNSA. CDR3 length: 13 amino acids. V shed 5 bases, J shed 4 bases, and the junction held 4 bases outside the gene matches. CDR3 bases: TGTGCCAGCAGCATAGACAGGGCCTATGGCTACACCTTC. It is translated as CASSIDRAYGYTF.